This T cell receptor (beta chain) was obtained from a study of CD8+ T cells in alopecia areata. Study as a whole: Tofacitinib administration to treated patients was oral, at 5 to 10 mg twice daily. The SALT score measured affected scalp surface percentage in treated patients.

Specified treatment: oral pan-JAK inhibitor, 5-10 mg twice daily. Reverse transcription of extracted RNA yielded cDNA, which provided the sequencing template. Only in-frame clones appear in the TCRdb table, and some are missing; sequencing was by immunoSEQ multiplex PCR. The sample yields around 290,000 clones, roughly 60% seen once. This clonotype originated in a human donor with alopecia areata. The source material was CD4+ T cells sorted from blood, sampled at week 24, from a patient treated with tofacitinib.

CDR3 protein: CAWSKETDTQYF. Written as DNA, the CDR3 is TGTGCCTGGAGTAAGGAGACAGATACGCAGTATTTT. The rearrangement links TRBV30 to TRBJ2-3; no definite D call. Deletions cut 2 bases from V and 3 bases from J, with 6 bases between. The CDR3 runs to 12 residues. The germline CDR1 and CDR2 sequences are GTSNPN and SVGIG (reference sequence). Together with reference TRBV30 and TRBJ2-3, the CDR3 gives the full variable domain: SQTIHQWPATLVQPVGSPLSLECTVEGTSNPNLYWYRQAAGRGLQLLFYSVGIGQISSEVPQNLSASRPQDRQFILSSKKLLLSDSGFYLCAWSKETDTQYFGPGTRLTVL.